This T cell receptor (beta chain) came from a study of beta chain features in type 1 diabetes. Across the study: All samples together contributed 107,917,701 sorted cells for examination.

This clone is a singleton in its sample. The antigen is not known. Isolated RNA was reverse transcribed in full, so expressed TCRB transcripts were sequenced. Clones were read by immunoSEQ multiplex PCR, and TCRdb kept only the in-frame ones, dropping some. Of roughly 400,000 clones in the sample, roughly 13% were seen once. CDR1 and CDR2 from the germline V gene are SGHTA and FQGNSA. V was shortened by 5 bases and J by 6 bases, with 8 bases between the two germline ends. CDR3 size: 11 residues. Study-level points and caveats: Reduced insertions and increased deletions marked VDJ junctions in type 1 diabetes patients. Researchers cautioned that cDNA sequencing could over-represent cells with high TCR expression.

The TCR comes from a man in his thirties or forties in good health. The chain uses TRBV7-2 and TRBJ2-7, with D perhaps matching TRBD1 or TRBD2 (5 bases each). The sample consisted of naive CD4+ T cells from blood. The CDR3 region is CASSGGIEQYF. For the CDR3, the DNA is TGTGCCAGCAGCGGGGGTATCGAGCAGTACTTC.